These 26 T cell receptor beta chains originate from one sample sequenced in a study of blood T cell repertoires in COVID-19. The data were produced by immunoSEQ multiplex PCR, yet TCRdb's version contains in-frame clones alone and is incomplete. Of 70,000 to 95,000 clones in the sample, around 90% are singletons; the top ten hold 2% to 3%. Sample: peripheral blood. Source of these receptors: a man between 50 and 59 years old with acute or convalescent COVID-19.

J is TRBJ1-2 and V is TRBV28; 9 bases fit TRBD1. J lost 8 bases, V lost 3 bases, and 13 bases had no gene match. Germline CDR1 and CDR2: MDHEN and SYDVKM. This CDR3 region has 16 residues. The CDR3 DNA reads as TGTGCCAGCAGTTTCTTCCACGACAGGGGGTTAAGGGGCTACACCTTC. Encoded protein: CASSFFHDRGLRGYTF.

This chain uses TRBV28 with TRBJ1-4; D is perhaps TRBD1 (5 bases). CDR3 length: 14 amino acids. V dropped 7 bases and J dropped 7 bases, with 16 bases sitting between them. Germline V CDR1 and CDR2: MDHEN, SYDVKM. In DNA form, the CDR3 reads TGTGCCAGCACCACGGGGGGGGTTGGTGAAAAACTGTTTTTT. Residues: CASTTGGVGEKLFF. Complete variable domain (other parts from reference TRBV28 and TRBJ1-4): DVKVTQSSRYLVKRTGEKVFLECVQDMDHENMFWYRQDPGLGLRLIYFSYDVKMKEKGDIPEGYSVSREKKERFSLILESASTNQTSMYLCASTTGGVGEKLFFGSGTQLSVL.

The chain uses TRBV30 and TRBJ1-1, with a possible D match to TRBD1 (5 bases). In germline, CDR1 is GTSNPN, CDR2 SVGIG (reference sequence). Trimming shortened V by 4 bases and J by 7 bases, and 19 bases separated the two germline ends. This CDR3 spans 14 amino acids. CDR3 DNA sequence: TGTGCCTGGACGGCGGGACGGGGTAACGGTGAAGCTTTCTTT. As protein: CAWTAGRGNGEAFF.

This chain uses TRBV7-2 with TRBJ1-1; a weak D match, TRBD1 (5 bases). The V gene's germline CDR1 is SGHTA and CDR2 FQGNSA. Trimming took 0 bases from V and 4 from J, leaving 12 bases between them. The CDR3 length is 15 residues. CDR3 sequence reads: CASSLARGTSTEAFF. The CDR3 DNA is TGTGCCAGCAGCTTAGCGCGGGGGACGAGCACTGAAGCTTTCTTT.

This sequence joins TRBV6-7 and TRBJ2-7; D may be TRBD1 (6 bases). TRBV6-7 is labeled an ORF, and its function is uncertain. Trimming cost V 7 bases and J 6 bases, with 13 bases left between them. The CDR3 length is 12 residues. The CDR3 here is CASKDRSAEQYF. The CDR3 coding sequence is TGTGCCAGCAAAGACAGGTCGGCCGAGCAGTACTTC.

The rearrangement links TRBV7-4 to TRBJ1-3, with 9 bases that match TRBD1. Germline V gene lookup returns CDR1 SGHVT and CDR2 SQSDAQ. The CDR3 covers 17 residues. The V and J ends lost 4 bases and 1 base, in that order; junction bases with no gene match: 8. The CDR3 bases are TGTGCCAGCAGCTCCCGGTACGGGACAGGGTCTGGAAACACCATATATTTT. Amino acids: CASSSRYGTGSGNTIYF.

The chain couples TRBV2 to TRBJ1-4; TRBD1 aligns across 11 bases. CDR1 and CDR2 from the germline V gene are SNHLY and FYNNEI. J gave up 7 bases and V 7 bases, and 8 bases lay outside the gene matches. The CDR3 has 15 amino acids. The CDR3 DNA reads TGTGCCAGCACCCTTTCCGGGACAGGGGGTGAAAAACTGTTTTTT. Translated, it gives CASTLSGTGGEKLFF. The full variable domain, rest sourced from reference TRBV2 and TRBJ1-4, is EPEVTQTPSHQVTQMGQEVILRCVPISNHLYFYWYRQILGQKVEFLVSFYNNEISEKSEIFDDQFSVERPDGSNFTLKIRSTKLEDSAMYFCASTLSGTGGEKLFFGSGTQLSVL.

The V and J genes are TRBV9 and TRBJ1-1; the match to TRBD1 covers 8 bases. The CDR3 has 15 amino acids. The germline V gene encodes CDR1 SGDLS and CDR2 YYNGEE. Trimming removed 3 bases from V and 1 base from J; junction bases left unmatched: 5. Here the CDR3 reads CASSEAGGPNTEAFF. The CDR3 nucleotides are TGTGCCAGCAGCGAGGCAGGGGGCCCGAACACTGAAGCTTTCTTT.

V gene TRBV7-3 combines with J gene TRBJ2-1; D is possibly TRBD1 (6 bases). Germline V CDR1 and CDR2: SGHTA, FQGTGA. Trimming pared 5 bases from V and 4 bases from J, leaving 15 bases between. The CDR3 contains 15 residues. CDR3 sequence: CASSPTGGSYNEQFF. Written as DNA, the CDR3 is TGTGCCAGCAGCCCGACAGGCGGATCTTACAATGAGCAGTTCTTC. Supplemented by reference TRBV7-3 and TRBJ2-1, the full variable domain reads GAGVSQTPSNKVTEKGKYVELRCDPISGHTALYWYRQSLGQGPEFLIYFQGTGAADDSGLPNDRFFAVRPEGSVSTLKIQRTERGDSAVYLCASSPTGGSYNEQFFGPGTRLTVL.

This clone was detected only once. The genes are TRBV3-1 (or the pseudogene TRBV3-2) and TRBJ2-3, with a possible D match to TRBD2 (5 bases). Deletions cut 4 bases from V and 0 bases from J, with 11 bases between. Per the germline V gene, CDR1 is LGHDT and CDR2 is YNNKEL (reference sequence). The CDR3 is 15 amino acids. CDR3 DNA sequence: TGTGCCAGCAGCCCCCGGGAACTTAGCACAGATACGCAGTATTTT. Its translation: CASSPRELSTDTQYF.

The chain couples TRBV10-1 to TRBJ1-2; TRBD1 might be the D (6 bases). The CDR3 length is 13 residues. CDR1 is WNHNN and CDR2 is SYGVQD in the germline V gene (reference sequence). Trimming cost V 5 bases and J 3 bases, with 10 bases left between them. The CDR3 reads CASSTGTHYGYTF. The DNA of the CDR3 is TGCGCCAGCAGTACCGGGACACACTATGGCTACACCTTC.

This clone turned up a few times. The chain has TRBV29-1 and TRBJ1-3, with D uncertain. V lost 6 bases to trimming and J lost 8 bases, with 8 bases between them. Germline assignment: CDR1 SQVTM and CDR2 ANQGSEA. The CDR3 has 10 residues. CDR3 bases: TGCAGCGTCGGGGAGGACACCATATATTTT. It yields the protein CSVGEDTIYF.

The chain is built from TRBV15 and TRBJ1-6; TRBD1 is a possible D gene (6 bases). Germline V gene sequence: CDR1 LNHNV, CDR2 YYDKDF (reference sequence). This CDR3 comprises 15 residues. V lost 5 bases, J lost 7 bases, and 15 bases lay in between. In nucleotides, the CDR3 is TGTGCCACCAGCCCTACGGGGGGGCGAAATTCACCCCTCCACTTT. Translated, it gives CATSPTGGRNSPLHF. Variable domain in full (rest from reference TRBV15 and TRBJ1-6): DAMVIQNPRYQVTQFGKPVTLSCSQTLNHNVMYWYQQKSSQAPKLLFHYYDKDFNNEADTPDNFQSRRPNTSFCFLDIRSPGLGDTAMYLCATSPTGGRNSPLHFGNGTRLTVT.

The V gene is TRBV27, the J gene TRBJ2-1, with D perhaps TRBD2 (6 bases). The CDR3 totals 15 residues. V lost 1 base to trimming and J lost 4 bases, with 11 bases between them. Germline-derived CDR1 and CDR2 are MNHEY and SMNVEV (reference sequence). The CDR3 DNA sequence: TGTGCCAGCAGTTTATTCCTAGCGCTTTACAATGAGCAGTTCTTC. It codes for CASSLFLALYNEQFF.

V gene TRBV3-1 (or the pseudogene TRBV3-2) combines with J gene TRBJ2-5; D not certain. CDR1 is LGHDT and CDR2 is YNNKEL in the germline V gene (reference sequence). V was pared by 1 base and J by 3 bases, with 6 bases between. The CDR3 sequence is 13 residues long. Here the CDR3 reads CASSQGAEETQYF. The CDR3 nucleotides read TGTGCCAGCAGCCAAGGGGCAGAAGAGACCCAGTACTTC.

This chain connects TRBV11-1 to TRBJ1-2; maybe TRBD1 (6 bases). The germline V gene has CDR1 SGHAT and CDR2 FQDESV (reference sequence). This CDR3 spans 15 amino acids. Trimming took 5 bases from V and 0 from J, leaving 13 bases between them. CDR3 amino acids: CASSPLQGSNYGYTF. The CDR3 nucleotides are TGTGCCAGCAGCCCGCTACAGGGATCTAACTATGGCTACACCTTC.

The V gene is TRBV5-1, the J gene TRBJ2-3; 10 bases are a match to TRBD1. In germline, CDR1 is SGHRS, CDR2 YFSETQ. This CDR3 comprises 15 residues. The V and J ends lost 4 bases and 3 bases, in that order; junction bases with no gene match: 5. The CDR3 loop is CASSRPDRGTDTQYF. CDR3 nucleotide sequence: TGCGCCAGCAGCAGACCGGACAGGGGGACAGATACGCAGTATTTT.

The chain employs TRBV7-9 and TRBJ1-4; TRBD1 matches at 7 bases. Germline trimming cut 3 bases from V and 3 bases from J; bases unmatched to any gene: 10. Looked up from germline, CDR1 is SEHNR and CDR2 is FQNEAQ (reference sequence). The CDR3 covers 17 residues. CDR3 loop: CASSLMDFRGPNEKLFF. The CDR3 DNA follows: TGTGCCAGCAGCTTGATGGACTTTAGGGGGCCTAATGAAAAACTGTTTTTT. Drawing the rest from reference TRBV7-9 and TRBJ1-4, the complete variable domain is DTGVSQNPRHKITKRGQNVTFRCDPISEHNRLYWYRQTLGQGPEFLTYFQNEAQLEKSRLLSDRFSAERPKGSFSTLEIQRTEQGDSAMYLCASSLMDFRGPNEKLFFGSGTQLSVL.

The V and J genes are TRBV3-1 (or the pseudogene TRBV3-2) and TRBJ1-6; 8 bases agree with TRBD1. Germline values: CDR1 LGHDT, CDR2 YNNKEL (reference sequence). The CDR3 totals 17 residues. V lost 5 bases, J lost 0 bases, and 6 bases stayed unmatched. CDR3: CASSNQGAGSYNSPLHF. For the CDR3, the DNA is TGTGCCAGCAGCAACCAGGGGGCGGGCTCCTATAATTCACCCCTCCACTTT.

Here the CDR3 DNA reads TGTGCCAGCAGGGAGGGGGGGTCTTGGAATGAGCAGTTCTTC. This gives the protein CASREGGSWNEQFF. The chain links TRBV11-2 to TRBJ2-1; D is perhaps TRBD2 (7 bases). CDR1 and CDR2 (germline): SGHAT, FQNNGV. Trimming stripped 6 bases from V and 7 bases from J, with 16 bases between. The CDR3 loop spans 14 amino acids. The full variable domain, with the rest looked up from reference TRBV11-2 and TRBJ2-1, is EAGVAQSPRYKIIEKRQSVAFWCNPISGHATLYWYQQILGQGPKLLIQFQNNGVVDDSQLPKDRFSAERLKGVDSTLKIQPAKLEDSAVYLCASREGGSWNEQFFGPGTRLTVL.

This clone showed up just once. J is TRBJ1-1 and V is TRBV2; D not resolved. The germline V and J ends were trimmed by 9 bases and 1 base, with 15 bases remaining between them. This CDR3 is 14 amino acids long. Per germline, CDR1 SNHLY and CDR2 FYNNEI. The DNA of the CDR3 is TGTGCCAGTTGCGGTGATTTAAGGAACACTGAAGCTTTCTTT. It specifies CASCGDLRNTEAFF.

The chain couples TRBV29-1 to TRBJ2-1; D uncertain. The CDR3 runs 16 residues. The germline V and J ends were trimmed by 0 bases and 5 bases, with 17 bases remaining between them. CDR1 and CDR2 (germline): SQVTM, ANQGSEA. This CDR3 is CSVEENRRLADNEQFF. CDR3 sequence (DNA): TGCAGCGTTGAAGAGAATAGAAGACTTGCCGACAATGAGCAGTTCTTC.

The V and J genes are TRBV5-1 and TRBJ1-5; 7 bases map to TRBD1. CDR3 size: 16 residues. The junction had 14 bases not matched to a gene; V was cut back by 4 bases and J by 7 bases. The germline CDR1 and CDR2 sequences are SGHRS and YFSETQ. CDR3 in DNA: TGCGCCAGCAGCCCACGGCCCCGGGACAGTGGGCAGCCCCAGCATTTT. This gives the protein CASSPRPRDSGQPQHF.

This chain links TRBV10-3 with TRBJ2-3; 12 nucleotides align to TRBD1. This CDR3 contains 17 residues. Germline-derived CDR1 and CDR2 are ENHRY and SYGVKD. Losses at the gene ends were 3 bases for V and 5 bases for J; bases not matched to a gene: 9. The CDR3 protein is CAISDPGQGAIEDTQYF. In DNA form, the CDR3 reads TGTGCCATCAGTGACCCGGGACAGGGGGCAATTGAAGATACGCAGTATTTT.

This rearrangement joins TRBV5-1 to TRBJ1-2; tentatively, D is TRBD1 (6 bases). Trimming stripped 0 bases from V and 12 bases from J, with 15 bases between. Germline CDR1 reads SGHRS; CDR2 reads YFSETQ. The length of the CDR3 is 13 residues. The CDR3 reads CASSLDLGSGDTF. The CDR3 DNA follows: TGCGCCAGCAGCTTGGACCTGGGGTCAGGGGACACCTTC.

The gene calls are TRBV5-4 and TRBJ2-3; D unresolved. The CDR3 is made up of 13 amino acids. Germline V gene sequence: CDR1 SGHNT, CDR2 YYREEE (reference sequence). Trimming shortened V by 1 base and J by 4 bases, and 7 bases separated the two germline ends. CDR3 loop: CASSLIPSDTQYF. The DNA of the CDR3 is TGTGCCAGCAGCTTGATTCCATCAGATACGCAGTATTTT.